This is a list of T cell receptor beta chains from one sample in a study of blood T cell repertoires in COVID-19. Repertoires were generated with immunoSEQ multiplex PCR, while TCRdb's copy carries only in-frame clones and drops some. In the table there are fewer than 60,000 clones, around four fifths of which are singletons. Material: peripheral blood. These receptors were taken from a man aged 30 to 45 with COVID-19, enrolled during active disease. CDR3s include the opening cysteine and the closing phenylalanine or tryptophan. A D gene is named only where the DNA matches it firmly. Expanded clones are given a class, and other clones once, few, many or no size at all.

v_gene,d_gene,j_gene,abundance,CDR3aa,CDR3nt
TRBV6-5,NA,TRBJ2-5,NA,CASSYSSGSETQYF,TGTGCCAGCAGTTACTCGAGCGGTAGCGAGACCCAGTACTTC
TRBV10-3,NA,TRBJ1-3,few,CATAEFQGSSGNTIYF,TGTGCCACCGCCGAATTCCAGGGCAGCTCTGGAAACACCATATATTTT
TRBV7-2,NA,TRBJ1-1,NA,CASSHAGEAFF,TGTGCCAGCAGCCATGCGGGGGAAGCTTTCTTT
TRBV21-1,NA,TRBJ2-7,NA,CASSKALTRTCYEQYF,TGTGCCAGCAGCAAAGCTTTGACTAGGACGTGCTACGAGCAGTACTTC
TRBV28,NA,TRBJ2-7,NA,CASGSSYEQYF,TGTGCCAGCGGGAGCTCCTACGAGCAGTACTTC
TRBV3-1/TRBV3-2,NA,TRBJ2-1,NA,CASTSGDNEQFF,TGTGCCAGCACCTCCGGGGACAATGAGCAGTTCTTC
TRBV19,TRBD2,TRBJ2-1,NA,CASRRSGSRDEQFF,TGTGCCAGTAGGCGTAGCGGGAGCCGAGATGAGCAGTTCTTC
TRBV27,NA,TRBJ1-1,NA,CASSPRAGRRTEAFF,TGTGCCAGCAGCCCCCGGGCGGGGCGGCGGACTGAAGCTTTCTTT
TRBV27,NA,TRBJ1-5,NA,CASSFGGKGQPQHF,TGTGCCAGCAGTTTCGGGGGGAAAGGGCAGCCCCAGCATTTT
TRBV3-1/TRBV3-2,TRBD2,TRBJ2-7,NA,CASSPSGSSYEQYF,TGTGCCAGCAGCCCCAGCGGGAGCTCCTACGAGCAGTACTTC
TRBV7-7,NA,TRBJ1-3,NA,CASSSGVAVGNTIYF,TGTGCTAGCAGCTCGGGGGTGGCAGTCGGAAACACCATATATTTT
TRBV19,NA,TRBJ1-1,NA,CASTRGAVNTEAFF,TGTGCCAGTACCCGAGGAGCAGTGAACACTGAAGCTTTCTTT
TRBV29-1,TRBD2,TRBJ2-3,once,CSVEGGGREGWTDTQYF,TGCAGCGTTGAGGGAGGAGGGCGGGAGGGTTGGACAGATACGCAGTATTTT
TRBV7-6,NA,TRBJ1-1,few,CASSPGGGHLNTEAFF,TGTGCCAGCAGCCCGGGAGGGGGACACCTGAACACTGAAGCTTTCTTT
TRBV7-9,NA,TRBJ2-7,NA,CASSFGGGSYEQYF,TGTGCCAGCAGCTTCGGGGGAGGATCCTACGAGCAGTACTTC
TRBV30,TRBD2,TRBJ2-5,NA,CAWSVDGRAEETQYF,TGTGCCTGGAGTGTGGACGGGAGGGCCGAGGAGACCCAGTACTTC
TRBV25-1,NA,TRBJ2-7,NA,CASSDSSIDYYEQYF,TGTGCCAGCAGTGACTCCTCCATCGACTACTACGAGCAGTACTTC
TRBV5-1,TRBD2,TRBJ2-1,NA,CASSSGTSGYNEQFF,TGCGCCAGCAGCTCAGGGACTAGCGGTTACAATGAGCAGTTCTTC
TRBV19,NA,TRBJ2-2,NA,CASSLGQGTGELFF,TGTGCCAGTAGTCTTGGCCAGGGGACCGGGGAGCTGTTTTTT
TRBV4-3,NA,TRBJ2-7,NA,CASSPSGGRGGEQYF,TGCGCCAGCAGCCCCTCCGGGGGGCGCGGGGGAGAGCAGTACTTC
TRBV21-1,NA,TRBJ2-1,NA,CASSKGAEQFF,TGTGCCAGCAGCAAGGGGGCCGAGCAGTTCTTC
TRBV6-2/TRBV6-3,TRBD2,TRBJ2-7,NA,CASSRAGFPSGRSYVEQYF,TGTGCCAGCAGCCGAGCAGGATTTCCGAGCGGGAGATCCTACGTGGAGCAGTACTTC
TRBV29-1,TRBD2,TRBJ2-2,NA,CSVRDRTSRNTGELFF,TGCAGCGTTAGGGACCGGACTAGCAGAAACACCGGGGAGCTGTTTTTT
TRBV9,TRBD2,TRBJ2-3,NA,CASSATSGPYTDTQYF,TGTGCCAGCAGCGCAACTAGCGGGCCTTACACAGATACGCAGTATTTT
TRBV2,NA,TRBJ2-2,NA,CASRGGFANTGELFF,TGTGCCAGCAGAGGGGGATTCGCGAACACCGGGGAGCTGTTTTTT
TRBV28,TRBD1,TRBJ2-1,once,CASRTDRLYNEQFF,TGTGCCAGCAGGACGGACAGGCTCTACAATGAGCAGTTCTTC
TRBV6-2/TRBV6-3,TRBD1,TRBJ1-5,once,CASSYPTGTGGRNSNQPQHF,TGTGCCAGCAGTTACCCTACCGGGACAGGGGGGAGAAATAGCAATCAGCCCCAGCATTTT
TRBV3-1/TRBV3-2,TRBD1,TRBJ1-5,NA,CASRGTGDDQPQHF,TGTGCCAGCAGGGGGACAGGTGATGATCAGCCCCAGCATTTT
TRBV28,TRBD2,TRBJ2-5,NA,CASGLLRGGGRETQYF,TGTGCCAGCGGCCTGCTACGGGGCGGCGGGAGAGAGACCCAGTACTTC
TRBV10-3,NA,TRBJ1-2,NA,CAIRQEAGAIYGYTF,TGTGCCATCAGGCAGGAGGCAGGGGCGATCTATGGCTACACCTTC
TRBV27,NA,TRBJ1-1,NA,CASSLGQPRGAFF,TGTGCCAGCAGTTTAGGACAGCCGAGGGGAGCTTTCTTT
TRBV7-9,TRBD2,TRBJ2-5,NA,CASSLAPSGGRETQYF,TGTGCCAGCAGCTTAGCGCCTAGCGGTGGGCGAGAGACCCAGTACTTC
TRBV6-5,TRBD1,TRBJ1-1,NA,CASTRTGDTEAFF,TGTGCCAGCACCCGGACAGGGGACACTGAAGCTTTCTTT
TRBV29-1,TRBD1,TRBJ2-5,NA,CSATGVGETQYF,TGCAGCGCGACAGGGGTGGGGGAGACCCAGTACTTC
TRBV4-2,TRBD2,TRBJ2-2,few,CASSQDGVSGRNTGELFF,TGTGCCAGCAGCCAAGATGGGGTTAGCGGGAGAAACACCGGGGAGCTGTTTTTT
TRBV5-1,TRBD2,TRBJ2-1,NA,CASRPRGLAGGDHEQFF,TGCGCCAGCAGACCCAGAGGGCTAGCGGGAGGGGACCATGAGCAGTTCTTC
TRBV23-1,NA,TRBJ1-5,NA,CASSPRARGSNQPQHF,TGCGCCAGCAGTCCTCGGGCCCGGGGGTCCAATCAGCCCCAGCATTTT
TRBV20-1,NA,TRBJ2-7,NA,CSASGAPNPSYEQYF,TGCAGTGCTAGTGGCGCGCCGAACCCATCCTACGAGCAGTACTTC
TRBV5-1,TRBD2,TRBJ2-5,few,CASFHSSGRARETQYF,TGCGCCAGCTTCCATTCTAGCGGGAGGGCCCGGGAGACCCAGTACTTC
TRBV28,TRBD1,TRBJ1-5,NA,CASSYRGEGQPQHF,TGTGCCAGCAGTTACAGGGGAGAGGGACAGCCCCAGCATTTT
TRBV28,NA,TRBJ2-7,NA,CASRGYEQYF,TGTGCCTCCCGGGGCTACGAGCAGTACTTC
TRBV6-5,TRBD1,TRBJ1-4,NA,CASSRTGAGEKLFF,TGTGCCAGCAGCAGGACAGGGGCGGGTGAAAAACTGTTTTTT
TRBV3-1/TRBV3-2,NA,TRBJ2-7,NA,CASSQGPGHTYEQYF,TGTGCCAGCAGCCAAGGACCGGGACACACCTACGAGCAGTACTTC
TRBV24-1,NA,TRBJ2-5,NA,CATSPKGREETQYF,TGTGCCACCAGCCCAAAGGGGCGCGAAGAGACCCAGTACTTC
TRBV9,NA,TRBJ2-7,NA,CASSSGQGVEEQYF,TGTGCCAGCAGCTCAGGGCAGGGTGTTGAAGAGCAGTACTTC
TRBV9,TRBD1,TRBJ1-6,NA,CASSVDRQGVNSPLHF,TGTGCCAGCAGCGTAGACCGGCAGGGGGTAAATTCACCCCTCCACTTT
TRBV28,NA,TRBJ1-4,NA,CASNDRSEKLFF,TGTGCCAGCAACGACAGAAGCGAAAAACTGTTTTTT
TRBV27,NA,TRBJ2-7,once,CASSSRVNEQYF,TGTGCCAGCAGCTCCAGGGTAAACGAGCAGTACTTC
TRBV9,NA,TRBJ1-1,NA,CASSVTGGNTEAFF,TGTGCCAGCAGCGTTACGGGGGGCAACACTGAAGCTTTCTTT
TRBV29-1,TRBD1,TRBJ1-1,NA,CSGDREDTEAFF,TGCAGCGGGGACAGGGAGGACACTGAAGCTTTCTTT
TRBV27,NA,TRBJ2-5,NA,CASSSFNVPRQETQYF,TGTGCCAGCAGTTCCTTTAATGTCCCCCGGCAAGAGACCCAGTACTTC
TRBV24-1,NA,TRBJ1-1,NA,CATSDFGQENTEAFF,TGTGCCACCAGTGATTTTGGGCAGGAAAACACTGAAGCTTTCTTT
TRBV2,TRBD1,TRBJ1-2,NA,CASSDLGQSIYGYTF,TGTGCCAGCAGTGACCTGGGACAGTCGATTTATGGCTACACCTTC
TRBV3-1/TRBV3-2,TRBD1,TRBJ1-6,many,CASSSDQGASPLHF,TGTGCCAGCAGCTCGGATCAGGGGGCTTCACCCCTCCACTTT
TRBV3-1/TRBV3-2,TRBD1,TRBJ1-1,NA,CASSHSGTGWGTEAFF,TGTGCCAGCAGCCACTCCGGGACAGGATGGGGCACTGAAGCTTTCTTT
TRBV27,TRBD1,TRBJ1-4,NA,CASRKERTGVSKKLFF,TGTGCCAGCCGCAAAGAACGGACAGGGGTTTCTAAAAAACTGTTTTTT